A selection of T cell receptor beta chains follows, all from one sample in a study of CD8+ T cells in alopecia areata. Generated by immunoSEQ multiplex PCR, the TCRdb table keeps only in-frame clones and is missing some. The profile shows more than 95,000 clones, approximately 60% of them singletons. Here the sequenced sample was CD4+ T cells sorted from blood, taken at week 4, from a patient treated with tofacitinib. These receptors all stem from a human donor with alopecia areata. CDR3s include the opening cysteine and the closing phenylalanine or tryptophan. The order of the fields is J gene, clone size, V gene, D gene, CDR3 DNA, CDR3 protein. D genes are given only for firm matches. Clone size appears in some rows only: once, few, many, or a class for an expanded clone.

TRBJ1-2 . TRBV4-1 . TGCGCCAGCAGCCCAACGACAGTCGATTACTATGGCTACACCTTC CASSPTTVDYYGYTF
TRBJ1-2 few TRBV5-6 . TGTGCCAGCAGCTTGCAGGGAGGGGAAAGGCACGGGGGCTACACCTTC CASSLQGGERHGGYTF
TRBJ2-3 . TRBV4-3 . TGCGCCAGCAGCCAAGCGCTTCCCCCCGATACGCAGTATTTT CASSQALPPDTQYF
TRBJ2-4 . TRBV19 . TGTGCCAGTCGAGCGTTCGACGGAGAGTACTTC CASRAFDGEYF
TRBJ2-1 . TRBV7-9 . TGTGCTTGGGGGCACAATGAGCAGTTCTTC CAWGHNEQFF
TRBJ1-1 . TRBV9 . TGTGCCAGCAGCGTAGACAGGGACACTGAAGCTTTCTTT CASSVDRDTEAFF
TRBJ1-1 . TRBV4-3 . TGCGCCAGCAGCCAAGACCTCGGGGGGGGTACTGAAGCTTTCTTT CASSQDLGGGTEAFF
TRBJ2-7 . TRBV28 TRBD1 TGTGCCAGCACCACCGCGGGACAGGGGGACAACGAGCAGTACTTC CASTTAGQGDNEQYF
TRBJ2-3 few TRBV28 . TGTGCCAGCAGAACAGCGGGCACAGATACGCAGTATTTT CASRTAGTDTQYF
TRBJ2-3 once TRBV29-1 TRBD1 TGCAGCGTTGACGGGACAGGGGGGAACACAGATACGCAGTATTTT CSVDGTGGNTDTQYF
TRBJ2-1 . TRBV1 . TGCACCAGCAGCCAAGAAACTCCTTACAATGAGCAGTTCTTC CTSSQETPYNEQFF
TRBJ2-6 few TRBV5-6 TRBD1 TGTGCCAGCAGGTTACGGACAGGGGCTCTTCCCGGGGCCAACGTCCTGACTTTC CASRLRTGALPGANVLTF
TRBJ2-1 . TRBV6-5 . TGTGCCAGCAGTTACGAAGCGGTGGGGTTCAATGAGCAGTTCTTC CASSYEAVGFNEQFF
TRBJ2-2 . TRBV4-2 . TGTGCCAGCAGCCAAGAAGGGTATGCGATCGGGGAGCTGTTTTTT CASSQEGYAIGELFF
TRBJ1-2 . TRBV6-1 TRBD1 TGTGCCAGCAGGTCGGACAGGGCCAGAGGCTACACCTTC CASRSDRARGYTF
TRBJ2-6 . TRBV10-3 . TGTGCCATCAGTACTCATGGGGACTCTGGGGCCAACGTCCTGACTTTC CAISTHGDSGANVLTF
TRBJ2-2 few TRBV30 . TGTGCCTGGAATGACCAGGCGAACACCGGGGAGCTGTTTTTT CAWNDQANTGELFF
TRBJ2-6 . TRBV19 . TGTGCCAGTAGTGGATTGACATTACTCGAACCTGGGGCCAACGTCCTGACTTTC CASSGLTLLEPGANVLTF
TRBJ1-2 . TRBV29-1 TRBD1 TGCAGCGTTGCACAGGGGGCGGTCTATGGCTACACCTTC CSVAQGAVYGYTF
TRBJ2-5 few TRBV29-1 TRBD1 TGCAGCGTTTACAAGGACAGGACCCAAGAGACCCAGTACTTC CSVYKDRTQETQYF
TRBJ1-1 . TRBV6-1 . TGTGCCAGCAGTGTGGCAGGGCGCACTGAAGCTTTCTTT CASSVAGRTEAFF
TRBJ2-3 few TRBV4-2 TRBD2 TGTGCCAGCAGCCACGCCACGGCTAGCGGTAGAAATACGCAGTATTTT CASSHATASGRNTQYF
TRBJ2-7 . TRBV19 . TGTGCCAGTAGCCTTCGAGCAGGGGTCGAGCAGTACTTC CASSLRAGVEQYF
TRBJ2-7 . TRBV9 . TGTGCCAGCAGCGTAGAGCCTTGGGACGAGCAGTACTTC CASSVEPWDEQYF
TRBJ2-2 . TRBV2 . TGTGCCAGCAGTGAAGCGATAAGAAACACCGGGGAGCTGTTTTTT CASSEAIRNTGELFF
TRBJ2-6 . TRBV29-1 . TGCAGCGTGTCAGGGGTTGGGGCCAACGTCCTGACTTTC CSVSGVGANVLTF
TRBJ1-1 . TRBV30 . TGTGCCTGGAGTCGGGGCCCCGGAACTGAAGCTTTCTTT CAWSRGPGTEAFF
TRBJ1-1 . TRBV7-9 . TGTGCCAGCAGCGCAGGGGTGGGGACTGAAGCTTTCTTT CASSAGVGTEAFF
TRBJ1-4 . TRBV18 . TGTGCCAGCTCACCTCGGGAGGCGCGGGGTGAAAAACTGTTTTTT CASSPREARGEKLFF
TRBJ1-5 once TRBV2 . TGTGCCAGCAGTGCGGTCAGCCCCACGGCCCAGCATTTT CASSAVSPTAQHF
TRBJ1-5 . TRBV5-6 TRBD1 TGTGCCAGCAGTCAAGGACAGGGTGATCAGCCCCAGCATTTT CASSQGQGDQPQHF
TRBJ1-5 . TRBV14 . TGTGCCAGCAGCCAGTACAGCAATCAGCCCCAGCATTTT CASSQYSNQPQHF
TRBJ2-5 . TRBV30 TRBD2 TGTGCCTGGTCACTAGCGGGAGAGACCCAGTACTTC CAWSLAGETQYF
TRBJ1-1 . TRBV5-1 . TGCGCCAGCAGCTCAGCGGCGGGGAGCACTGAAGCTTTCTTT CASSSAAGSTEAFF
TRBJ2-1 . TRBV9 . TGTGCCAGCAGCGTAGTCCCCCCCGGGCGCGGAAGGAACAATGAGCAGTTCTTC CASSVVPPGRGRNNEQFF
TRBJ2-1 . TRBV6-5 . TGTGCCAGCAGTTTCGGGACTCAGCGTAGGTTTGGCGAGCAGTTCTTC CASSFGTQRRFGEQFF
TRBJ2-6 few TRBV30 . TGTGCCTGGAGCGCTGACTACTCTGGGGCCAACGTCCTGACTTTC CAWSADYSGANVLTF
TRBJ2-4 . TRBV7-9 TRBD2 TGTGCCAGCAGCTTAGCCGGGACTACCCTAGCCAAAAACATTCAGTACTTC CASSLAGTTLAKNIQYF
TRBJ1-2 . TRBV30 . TGTGCCTGGAGGGTACAGGGAATTAGCGGCTACACCTTC CAWRVQGISGYTF
TRBJ2-7 . TRBV19 . TGTGCCAGTAGTATAATCGGGGCCTACGAGCAGTACTTC CASSIIGAYEQYF
TRBJ2-6 . TRBV5-1 TRBD1 TGCGCCAGCAGCCAGGACAGGGAGGCTGGGGCCAACGTCCTGACTTTC CASSQDREAGANVLTF
TRBJ1-4 few TRBV7-3 . TGTGCCAGCAGCGTCGGGGGGAGAAATGAAAAACTGTTTTTT CASSVGGRNEKLFF